This TCR beta chain emerged from a study of T-cell reconstitution after alpha-beta-depleted transplantation in children. Germline assignment: CDR1 DFQATT and CDR2 SNEGSKA (reference sequence). CDR3 length equals 15 residues. V lost 6 bases to trimming and J lost 4 bases; unmatched junction nucleotides: 12. For TCRbeta, the library was prepared with unique molecular identifiers. Each CDR3 protein gets one entry after TCRdb re-called the PCR reads with MiXCR. The table shows about 690,000 distinct CDR3 sequences, with 16% occurring only once. The chain employs TRBV20-1 and TRBJ2-4; 7 bases are shared with TRBD1. Specimen: PBMCs from the stem cell graft donor, collected from the stem cell graft. This sequence originates from a human donor who donated a stem cell graft to a child with acute myeloid leukemia. This CDR3 reads CSASETGWGKNIQYF. CDR3 in DNA: TGCAGTGCGAGCGAGACAGGGTGGGGGAAAAACATTCAGTACTTC.